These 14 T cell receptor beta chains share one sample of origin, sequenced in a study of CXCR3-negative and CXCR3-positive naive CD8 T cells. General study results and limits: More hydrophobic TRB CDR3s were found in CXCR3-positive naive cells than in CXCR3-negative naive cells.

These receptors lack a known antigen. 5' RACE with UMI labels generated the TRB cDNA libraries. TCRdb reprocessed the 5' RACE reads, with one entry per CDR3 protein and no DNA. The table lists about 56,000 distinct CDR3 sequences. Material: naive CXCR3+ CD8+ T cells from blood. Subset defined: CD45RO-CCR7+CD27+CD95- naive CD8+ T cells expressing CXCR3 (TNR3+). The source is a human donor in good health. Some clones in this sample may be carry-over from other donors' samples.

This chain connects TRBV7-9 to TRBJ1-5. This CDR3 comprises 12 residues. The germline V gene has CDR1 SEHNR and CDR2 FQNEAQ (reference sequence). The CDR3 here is CASSDSNQPQHF.

CDR3 protein: CASSQGAASTKNIQYF. V and J are TRBV4-3 and TRBJ2-4. Germline values: CDR1 LGHNA, CDR2 YSLEER. There are 16 residues in the CDR3.

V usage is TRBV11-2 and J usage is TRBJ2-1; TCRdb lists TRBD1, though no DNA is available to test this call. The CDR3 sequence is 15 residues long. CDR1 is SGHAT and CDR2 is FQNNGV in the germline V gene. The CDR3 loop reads CASSSVDRGINEQFF.

CDR3 sequence: CASSPGGSGLYEQYF. This rearrangement joins TRBV6-5 to TRBJ2-7; the D call of TRBD1 rests on TCRdb alone, since no DNA is present to check it. CDR3 length: 15 residues. Germline V lookup: CDR1 MNHEY, CDR2 SVGAGI.

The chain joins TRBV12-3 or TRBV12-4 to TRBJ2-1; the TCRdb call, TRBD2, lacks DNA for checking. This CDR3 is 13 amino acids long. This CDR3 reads CASRGLAGGEQFF.

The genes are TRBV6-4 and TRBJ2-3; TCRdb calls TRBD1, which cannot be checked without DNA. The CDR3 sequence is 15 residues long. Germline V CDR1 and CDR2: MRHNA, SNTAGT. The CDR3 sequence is CASSVSTGATDTQYF.

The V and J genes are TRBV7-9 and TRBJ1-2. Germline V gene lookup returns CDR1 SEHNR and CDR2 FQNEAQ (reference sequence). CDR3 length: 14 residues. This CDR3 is CASSFSETNYGYTF.

CDR3 sequence: CASSQSSGNQPQHF. The chain links TRBV23-1 to TRBJ1-5. TRBV23-1 is designated an ORF whose function remains uncertain. The CDR3 covers 14 residues.

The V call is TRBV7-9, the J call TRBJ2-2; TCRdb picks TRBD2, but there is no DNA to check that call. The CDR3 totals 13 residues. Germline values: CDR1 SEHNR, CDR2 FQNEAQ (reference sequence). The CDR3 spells CASSSGLTGELFF.

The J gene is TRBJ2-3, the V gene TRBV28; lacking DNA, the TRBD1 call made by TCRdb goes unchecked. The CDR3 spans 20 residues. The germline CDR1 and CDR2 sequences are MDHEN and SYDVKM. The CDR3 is CASSSHIGTGGAEPLDTQYF.

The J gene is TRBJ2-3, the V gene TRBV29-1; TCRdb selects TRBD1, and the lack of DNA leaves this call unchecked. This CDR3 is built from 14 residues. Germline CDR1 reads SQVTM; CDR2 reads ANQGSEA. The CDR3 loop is CSDWGRGGTDTQYF.

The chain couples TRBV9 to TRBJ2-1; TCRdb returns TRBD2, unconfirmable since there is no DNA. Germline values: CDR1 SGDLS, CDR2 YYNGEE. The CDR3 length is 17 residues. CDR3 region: CASSASTSGNSYNEQFF.

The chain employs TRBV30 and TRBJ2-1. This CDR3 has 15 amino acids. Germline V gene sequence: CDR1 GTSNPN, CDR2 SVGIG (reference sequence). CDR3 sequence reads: CAWSAVWTTYNEQFF.

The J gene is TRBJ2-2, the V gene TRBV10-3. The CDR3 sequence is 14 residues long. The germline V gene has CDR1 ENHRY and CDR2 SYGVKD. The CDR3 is CAISETEVTGELFF.